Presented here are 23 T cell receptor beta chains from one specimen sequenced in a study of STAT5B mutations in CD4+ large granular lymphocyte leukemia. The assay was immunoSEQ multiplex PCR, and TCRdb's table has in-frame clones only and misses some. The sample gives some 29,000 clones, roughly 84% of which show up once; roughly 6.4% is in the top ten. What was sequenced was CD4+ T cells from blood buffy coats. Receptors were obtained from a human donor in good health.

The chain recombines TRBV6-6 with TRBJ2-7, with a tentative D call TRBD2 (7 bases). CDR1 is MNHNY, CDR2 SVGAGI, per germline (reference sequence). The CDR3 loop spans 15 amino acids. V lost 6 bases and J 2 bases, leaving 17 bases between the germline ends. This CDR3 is CASRRGGAETYEQYF. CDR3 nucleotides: TGTGCCAGCAGGCGCGGGGGCGCGGAAACCTACGAGCAGTACTTC.

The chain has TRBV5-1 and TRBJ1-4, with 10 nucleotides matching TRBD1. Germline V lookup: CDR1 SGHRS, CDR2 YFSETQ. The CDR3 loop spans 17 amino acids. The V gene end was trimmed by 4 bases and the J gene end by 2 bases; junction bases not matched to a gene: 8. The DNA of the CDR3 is TGCGCCAGCAGCGGACAGGGGGGGGCCCTCACTAATGAAAAACTGTTTTTT. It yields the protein CASSGQGGALTNEKLFF.

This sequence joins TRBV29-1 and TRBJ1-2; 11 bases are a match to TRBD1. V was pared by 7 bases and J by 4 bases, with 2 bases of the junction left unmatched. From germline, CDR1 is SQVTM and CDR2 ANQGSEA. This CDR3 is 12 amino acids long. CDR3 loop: CSAGTGGYGYTF. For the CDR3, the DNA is TGCAGCGCCGGGACAGGGGGCTATGGCTACACCTTC. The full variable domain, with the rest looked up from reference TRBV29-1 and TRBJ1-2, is SAVISQKPSRDICQRGTSLTIQCQVDSQVTMMFWYRQQPGQSLTLIATANQGSEATYESGFVIDKFPISRPNLTFSTLTVSNMSPEDSSIYLCSAGTGGYGYTFGSGTRLTVV.

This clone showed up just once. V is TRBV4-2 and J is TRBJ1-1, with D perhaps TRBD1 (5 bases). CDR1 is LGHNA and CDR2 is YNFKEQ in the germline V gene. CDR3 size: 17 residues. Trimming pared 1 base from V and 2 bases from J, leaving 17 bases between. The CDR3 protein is CASSQVPGGANNTEAFF. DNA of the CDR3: TGTGCCAGCAGCCAAGTCCCCGGAGGGGCCAACAACACTGAAGCTTTCTTT.

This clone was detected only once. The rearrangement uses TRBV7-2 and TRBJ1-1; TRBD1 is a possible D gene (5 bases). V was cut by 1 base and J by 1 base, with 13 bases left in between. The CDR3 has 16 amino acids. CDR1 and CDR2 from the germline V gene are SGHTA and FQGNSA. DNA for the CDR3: TGTGCCAGCAGCTTAGGGGTGTGGGACCGGAACACTGAAGCTTTCTTT. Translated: CASSLGVWDRNTEAFF.

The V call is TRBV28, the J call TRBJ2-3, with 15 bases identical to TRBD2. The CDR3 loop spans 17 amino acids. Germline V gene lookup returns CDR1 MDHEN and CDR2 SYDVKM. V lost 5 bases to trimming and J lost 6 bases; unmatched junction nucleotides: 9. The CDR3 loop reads CASSETGLAGGRDTQYF. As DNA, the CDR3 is TGTGCCAGCAGTGAGACAGGACTAGCGGGGGGGCGGGATACGCAGTATTTT.

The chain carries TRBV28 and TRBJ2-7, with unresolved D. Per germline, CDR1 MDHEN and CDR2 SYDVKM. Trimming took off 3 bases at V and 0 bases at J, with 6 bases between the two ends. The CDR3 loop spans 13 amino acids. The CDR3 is CASSLGSSYEQYV. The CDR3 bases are TGTGCCAGCAGTTTGGGCAGCTCCTACGAGCAGTACGTC.

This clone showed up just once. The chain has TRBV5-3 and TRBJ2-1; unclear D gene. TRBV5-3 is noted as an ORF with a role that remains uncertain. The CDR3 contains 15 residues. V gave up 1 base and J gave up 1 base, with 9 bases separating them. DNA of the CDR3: TGTGCCAGAAGCTTGAAACTGGGATCCTACAATGAGCAGTTCTTC. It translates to CARSLKLGSYNEQFF.

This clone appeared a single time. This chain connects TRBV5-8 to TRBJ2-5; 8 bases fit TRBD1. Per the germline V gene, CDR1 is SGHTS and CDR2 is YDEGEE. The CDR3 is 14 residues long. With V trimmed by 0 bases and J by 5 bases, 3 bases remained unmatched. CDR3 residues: CASSLGTGRETQYF. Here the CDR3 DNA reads TGTGCCAGCAGCTTGGGGACAGGGAGGGAGACCCAGTACTTC.

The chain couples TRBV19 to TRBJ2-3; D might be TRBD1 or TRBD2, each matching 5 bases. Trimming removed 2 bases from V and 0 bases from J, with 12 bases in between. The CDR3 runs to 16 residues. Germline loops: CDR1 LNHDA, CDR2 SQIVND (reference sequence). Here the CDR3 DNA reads TGTGCCAGTAGTATAACCCGGGACGCCAGCACAGATACGCAGTATTTT. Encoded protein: CASSITRDASTDTQYF. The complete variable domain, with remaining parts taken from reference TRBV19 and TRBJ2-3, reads DGGITQSPKYLFRKEGQNVTLSCEQNLNHDAMYWYRQDPGQGLRLIYYSQIVNDFQKGDIAEGYSVSREKKESFPLTVTSAQKNPTAFYLCASSITRDASTDTQYFGPGTRLTVL.

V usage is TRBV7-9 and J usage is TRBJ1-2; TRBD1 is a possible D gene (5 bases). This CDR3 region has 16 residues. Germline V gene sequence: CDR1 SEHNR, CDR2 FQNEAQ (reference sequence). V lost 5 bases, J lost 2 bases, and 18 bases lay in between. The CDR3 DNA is TGTGCCAGCAGCCCCGACTTGGGGCCGGGGAACTATGGCTACACCTTC. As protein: CASSPDLGPGNYGYTF.

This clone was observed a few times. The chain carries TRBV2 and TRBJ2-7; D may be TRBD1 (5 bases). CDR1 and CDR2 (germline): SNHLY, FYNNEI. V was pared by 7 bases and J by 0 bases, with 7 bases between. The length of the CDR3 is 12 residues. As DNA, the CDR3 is TGTGCCAGCACCCAGGGCTCCTACGAGCAGTACTTC. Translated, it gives CASTQGSYEQYF.

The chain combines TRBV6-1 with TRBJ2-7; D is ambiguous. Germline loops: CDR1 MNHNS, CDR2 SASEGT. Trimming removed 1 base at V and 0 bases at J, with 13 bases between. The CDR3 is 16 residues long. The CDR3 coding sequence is TGTGCCAGCAGTGAAGGTCAGGAGCGAACCTCCTACGAGCAGTACGTC. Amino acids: CASSEGQERTSYEQYV.

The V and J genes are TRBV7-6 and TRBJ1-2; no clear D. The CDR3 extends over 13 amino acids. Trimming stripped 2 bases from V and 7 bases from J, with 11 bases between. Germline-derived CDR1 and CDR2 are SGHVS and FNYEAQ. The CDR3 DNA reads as TGTGCCAGCAGCTTAATGCGGGAGCGTGGCTACACCTTC. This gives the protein CASSLMRERGYTF.

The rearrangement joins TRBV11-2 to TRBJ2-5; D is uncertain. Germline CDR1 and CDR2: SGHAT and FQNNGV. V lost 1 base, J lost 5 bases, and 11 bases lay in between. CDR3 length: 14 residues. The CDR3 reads CASSLGGVSETQYF. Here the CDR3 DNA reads TGTGCCAGCAGCTTAGGTGGCGTGTCGGAGACCCAGTACTTC.

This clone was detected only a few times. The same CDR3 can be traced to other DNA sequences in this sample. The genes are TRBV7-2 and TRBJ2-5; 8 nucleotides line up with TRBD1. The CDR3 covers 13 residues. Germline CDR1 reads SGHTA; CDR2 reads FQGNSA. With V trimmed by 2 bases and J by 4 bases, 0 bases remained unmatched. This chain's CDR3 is CASSLTGGETQYF. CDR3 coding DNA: TGTGCCAGCAGCTTAACAGGGGGAGAGACCCAGTACTTC.

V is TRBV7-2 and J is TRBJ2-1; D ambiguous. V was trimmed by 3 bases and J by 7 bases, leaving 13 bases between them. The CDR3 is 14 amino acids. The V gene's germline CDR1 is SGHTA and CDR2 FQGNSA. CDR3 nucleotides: TGTGCCAGCAGCTTGTTCCCCCCTAATAATGAGCAGTTCTTC. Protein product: CASSLFPPNNEQFF.

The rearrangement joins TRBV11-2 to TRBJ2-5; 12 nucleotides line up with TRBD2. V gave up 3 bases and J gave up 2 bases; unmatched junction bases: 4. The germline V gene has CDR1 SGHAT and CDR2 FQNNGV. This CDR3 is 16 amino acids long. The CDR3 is CASSFGLAGWQETQYF. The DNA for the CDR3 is TGTGCCAGCAGCTTCGGACTAGCGGGGTGGCAAGAGACCCAGTACTTC.

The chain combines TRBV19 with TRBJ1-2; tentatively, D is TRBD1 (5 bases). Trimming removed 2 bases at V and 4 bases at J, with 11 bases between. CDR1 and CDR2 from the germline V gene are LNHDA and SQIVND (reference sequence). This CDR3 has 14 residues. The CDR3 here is CASSIQGGIYGYTF. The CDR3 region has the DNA TGTGCCAGTAGTATACAGGGTGGAATCTATGGCTACACCTTC. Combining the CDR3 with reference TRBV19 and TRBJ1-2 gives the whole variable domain DGGITQSPKYLFRKEGQNVTLSCEQNLNHDAMYWYRQDPGQGLRLIYYSQIVNDFQKGDIAEGYSVSREKKESFPLTVTSAQKNPTAFYLCASSIQGGIYGYTFGSGTRLTVV.

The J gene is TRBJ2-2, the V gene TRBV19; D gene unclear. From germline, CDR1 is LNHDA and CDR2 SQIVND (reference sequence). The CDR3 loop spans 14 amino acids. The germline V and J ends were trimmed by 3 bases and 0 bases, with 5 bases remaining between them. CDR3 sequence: CASSINPNTGELFF. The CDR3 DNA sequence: TGTGCCAGTAGTATTAATCCGAACACCGGGGAGCTGTTTTTT.

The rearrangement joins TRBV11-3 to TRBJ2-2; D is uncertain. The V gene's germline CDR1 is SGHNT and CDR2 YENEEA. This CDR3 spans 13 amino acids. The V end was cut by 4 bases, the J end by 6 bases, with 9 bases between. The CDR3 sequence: CASSSGYPGELFF. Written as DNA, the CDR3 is TGTGCCAGCAGCTCCGGTTATCCCGGGGAGCTGTTTTTT.

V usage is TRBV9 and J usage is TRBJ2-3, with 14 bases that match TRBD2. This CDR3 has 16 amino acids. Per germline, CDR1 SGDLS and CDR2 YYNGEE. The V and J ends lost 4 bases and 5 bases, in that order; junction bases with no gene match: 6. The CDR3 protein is CASSLRLAGGQDTQYF. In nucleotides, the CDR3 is TGTGCCAGCAGCCTTCGACTAGCGGGGGGGCAAGATACGCAGTATTTT. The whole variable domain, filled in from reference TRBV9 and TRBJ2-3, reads DSGVTQTPKHLITATGQRVTLRCSPRSGDLSVYWYQQSLDQGLQFLIQYYNGEERAKGNILERFSAQQFPDLHSELNLSSLELGDSALYFCASSLRLAGGQDTQYFGPGTRLTVL.

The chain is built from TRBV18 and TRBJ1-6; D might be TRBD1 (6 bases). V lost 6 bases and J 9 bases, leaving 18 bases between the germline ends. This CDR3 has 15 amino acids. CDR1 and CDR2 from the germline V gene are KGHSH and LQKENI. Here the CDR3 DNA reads TGTGCCAGCTCCCTGGGGCAGGGGTTGGGTTCACCCCTCCACTTT. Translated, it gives CASSLGQGLGSPLHF.